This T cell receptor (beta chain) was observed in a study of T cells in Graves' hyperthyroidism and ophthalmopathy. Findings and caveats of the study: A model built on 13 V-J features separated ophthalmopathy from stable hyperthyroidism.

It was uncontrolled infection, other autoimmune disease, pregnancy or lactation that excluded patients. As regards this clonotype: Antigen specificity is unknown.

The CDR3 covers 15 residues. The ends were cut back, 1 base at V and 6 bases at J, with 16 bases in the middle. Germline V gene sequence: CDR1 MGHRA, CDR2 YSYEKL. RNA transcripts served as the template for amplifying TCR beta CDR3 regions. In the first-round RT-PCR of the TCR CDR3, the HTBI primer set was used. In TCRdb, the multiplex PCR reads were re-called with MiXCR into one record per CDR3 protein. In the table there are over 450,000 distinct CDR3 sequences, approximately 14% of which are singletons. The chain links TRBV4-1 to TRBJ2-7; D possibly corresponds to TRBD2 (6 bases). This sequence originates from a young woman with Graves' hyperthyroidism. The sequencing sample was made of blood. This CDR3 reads CASSQGSASAGEQYV. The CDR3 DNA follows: TGCGCCAGCAGCCAAGGGTCGGCTAGCGCGGGCGAGCAGTACGTC.